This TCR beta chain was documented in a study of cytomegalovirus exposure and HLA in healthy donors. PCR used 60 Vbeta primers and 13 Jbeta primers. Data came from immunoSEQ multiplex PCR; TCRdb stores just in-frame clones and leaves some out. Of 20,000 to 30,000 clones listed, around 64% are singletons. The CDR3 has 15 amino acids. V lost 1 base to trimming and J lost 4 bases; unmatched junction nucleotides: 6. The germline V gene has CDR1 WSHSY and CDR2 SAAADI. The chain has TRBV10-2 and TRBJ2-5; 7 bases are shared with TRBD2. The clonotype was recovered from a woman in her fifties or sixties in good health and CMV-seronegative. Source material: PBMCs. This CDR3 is CASSEYGGSLETQYF. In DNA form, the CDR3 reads TGCGCCAGCAGTGAGTATGGCGGGAGTTTAGAGACCCAGTACTTC.